The clone carrying this T cell receptor (beta chain) was counted only a few times. The data belong to a study of regulatory T cells in long-lasting Graves disease. J gave up 5 bases and V 3 bases, and 9 bases lay outside the gene matches. CDR1 LNHDA and CDR2 SQIVND come from the germline V gene (reference sequence). The CDR3 sequence is 15 residues long. iRepertoire HTBI primers and Arm-PCR of CDR3 regions built TCR beta libraries. One entry per CDR3 protein results from TCRdb running MiXCR on the multiplex PCR reads. In the table there are 700,000 or so distinct CDR3 sequences, around 30% of which are singletons. Sample time point: persistent/refractory GD, antithyroid drugs over 5 years with positive TRAb. TCR sequences were obtained from RNA taken from PBMCs.

This TCR was sampled from a female donor with Graves disease. The sequenced sample was peripheral blood mononuclear cells (PBMCs), obtained when the disease was refractory, from a patient treated with antithyroid drugs. This chain uses TRBV19 with TRBJ2-5, with 7 bases fitting TRBD1. In DNA, the CDR3 is TGTGCCAGTAGTATCCACAGGGGACAAGTCGAGACCCAGTACTTC. Translated: CASSIHRGQVETQYF.